This TCR beta chain was sequenced in a study of monozygotic twins with inflammatory bowel disease. In germline, CDR1 is SGHRS, CDR2 YFSETQ. This CDR3 spans 14 amino acids. TCRdb re-analyzed the 5' RACE reads; it lists each CDR3 protein once, without DNA. Its table records more than 350,000 distinct CDR3 sequences. The chain recombines TRBV5-1 with TRBJ1-4. Sequencing was carried out using blood. This TCR came from a human donor with ulcerative colitis or Crohn's disease, or a healthy co-twin of an affected twin (not recorded which). This CDR3 reads CASSPGGSNEKLFF. The entire variable domain, with the rest obtained from reference TRBV5-1 and TRBJ1-4, is as follows: KAGVTQTPRYLIKTRGQQVTLSCSPISGHRSVSWYQQTPGQGLQFLFEYFSETQRNKGNFPGRFSGRQFSNSRSEMNVSTLELGDSALYLCASSPGGSNEKLFFGSGTQLSVL.